This T cell receptor beta chain came from a study of blood T cells in healthy people across ages. With a J-beta primer mix and a sample-barcoded 5' primer, a second PCR ran about 7 to 12 cycles. Each of the samples gave a minimum of 3 million paired-end reads that contained CDR3. One entry per CDR3 protein, called by TCRdb with MiXCR from the 5' RACE reads. The sample lists about 1.4 million distinct CDR3 sequences; around 59% were seen once. Study results and caveats: The study could not conclusively compare naive and antigen-experienced cells, given its unsorted PBMCs.

Each of the donors had roughly 10 milliliters of peripheral blood drawn into EDTA-treated Vacutainer tubes. Concerning this clonotype: What it binds is not known.

CDR1 and CDR2 (germline): SGHDN, FVKESK. This CDR3 comprises 15 residues. The TCR was taken from a man in his late teens or twenties in good health. V is TRBV14 and J is TRBJ2-5; perhaps TRBD2 as D (5 bases). The closer fit of TRBJ2-7 to the DNA end suggests the J call may be wrong. The sample consisted of blood. The CDR3 region has the DNA TGTGCCAGCAGCCAAGTCGGACTGAACTACTACGAGCAGTACTTC. Amino acids: CASSQVGLNYYEQYF.